These 15 T cell receptor beta chains originate from one sample sequenced in a study of early T cells in non-severe SARS-CoV-2 infection. From the 5' RACE reads, TCRdb called clonotypes with MiXCR, one entry per CDR3 protein. The sample records 85,000 to 90,000 distinct CDR3 sequences, around 15% being singletons. Sequences were obtained from whole blood. These receptors originate from an adult who was a healthcare worker with PCR-confirmed SARS-CoV-2 infection or an uninfected control (not recorded which).

Ten or more counts support this clonotype. V is TRBV29-1 and J is TRBJ2-7, with 7 bases that match TRBD1. Trimming took 0 bases from V and 2 from J; bases not matched to a gene: 4. This CDR3 is built from 14 residues. The V gene's germline CDR1 is SQVTM and CDR2 ANQGSEA. CDR3 sequence: CSVEEGTGAYEQYF. CDR3 sequence (DNA): TGCAGCGTTGAAGAGGGCACAGGGGCCTACGAGCAGTACTTC.

This rearrangement joins TRBV7-6 to TRBJ1-4; D remains ambiguous. This CDR3 is built from 12 residues. Germline V gene data show CDR1 as SGHVS and CDR2 as FNYEAQ. V lost 1 base and J lost 9, with 6 bases in between. The DNA for the CDR3 is TGTGCCAGCAGCTTAGACTTGCAAAAACTGTTTTTT. The encoded protein is CASSLDLQKLFF.

This clonotype was observed a few times. The chain employs TRBV20-1 and TRBJ1-2; tentative D call: TRBD1 (5 bases). Germline V gene data show CDR1 as DFQATT and CDR2 as SNEGSKA (reference sequence). This CDR3 has 13 amino acids. V dropped 0 bases and J dropped 5 bases, with 10 bases sitting between them. The CDR3 spells CSARDRGGYGYTF. The CDR3 nucleotides are TGCAGTGCTAGAGATCGTGGGGGTTATGGCTACACCTTC.

This clonotype was picked up many times. The J gene is TRBJ1-5, the V gene TRBV18; TRBD1 might be the D (5 bases). The CDR3 sequence is 15 residues long. Germline lookup yields CDR1 KGHSH and CDR2 LQKENI. V was pared by 5 bases and J by 6 bases, with 17 bases between. DNA for the CDR3: TGTGCCAGCTCAGCGGACACGAGAGGAGCTCAGCCCCAGCATTTT. It is translated as CASSADTRGAQPQHF. The full variable domain, rest sourced from reference TRBV18 and TRBJ1-5, is NAGVMQNPRHLVRRRGQEARLRCSPMKGHSHVYWYRQLPEEGLKFMVYLQKENIIDESGMPKERFSAEFPKEGPSILRIQQVVRGDSAAYFCASSADTRGAQPQHFGDGTRLSIL.

This clonotype was seen ten or more times. The V gene is TRBV11-2, the J gene TRBJ1-1, with a possible D match to TRBD1 (5 bases). The length of the CDR3 is 16 residues. The germline V gene encodes CDR1 SGHAT and CDR2 FQNNGV. The V gene lost 0 bases and the J gene lost 10 bases, with 21 bases spanning the gap. Written as DNA, the CDR3 is TGTGCCAGCAGCTTAGAGCCTCTGGTGGGGGGTTCGGTAGCTTTCTTT. Translating it yields CASSLEPLVGGSVAFF.

The chain links TRBV29-1 to TRBJ2-7; 8 bases fit TRBD2. The CDR3 covers 14 residues. V was clipped by 6 bases and J by 1 base; unmatched bases: 8. Per the germline V gene, CDR1 is SQVTM and CDR2 is ANQGSEA. This CDR3 is CSVVTSDYSYEQYF. CDR3 nucleotides: TGCAGCGTGGTGACTAGCGACTATTCCTACGAGCAGTACTTC.

This clonotype has at least ten counts. The chain employs TRBV28 and TRBJ2-1; no firm D call. The CDR3 extends over 16 amino acids. V shed 6 bases and J shed 3 bases, with 18 bases lying between them. Germline V CDR1 and CDR2: MDHEN, SYDVKM. CDR3 sequence reads: CASRYSGLTIYNEQFF. CDR3 coding DNA: TGTGCCAGCAGATATTCGGGCCTAACAATCTACAATGAGCAGTTCTTC.

The chain uses TRBV18 and TRBJ1-5; 8 positions match TRBD1. V gave up 6 bases and J gave up 7 bases; unmatched junction bases: 8. The CDR3 length is 14 residues. The germline V gene has CDR1 KGHSH and CDR2 LQKENI. The DNA for the CDR3 is TGTGCCAGCTCCCGTGGACAGGGAGGACAGCCCCAGCATTTT. It yields the protein CASSRGQGGQPQHF.

The CDR3 DNA is TGTGCCAGCAGTTATTCATACGGGGGGGCCCCCTCCTACAATGAGCAGTTCTTC. Translated: CASSYSYGGAPSYNEQFF. The rearrangement joins TRBV6-6 to TRBJ2-1, with TRBD2 matching over 8 bases. V lost 3 bases, J lost 0 bases, and 10 bases stayed unmatched. CDR3 size: 18 residues. From germline, CDR1 is MNHNY and CDR2 SVGAGI (reference sequence).

The chain employs TRBV6-1 and TRBJ2-7; no firm D call. Trimming cost V 7 bases and J 2 bases, with 15 bases left between them. Germline loops: CDR1 MNHNS, CDR2 SASEGT. The CDR3 extends over 14 amino acids. CDR3 protein: CASISPTPPYEQYF. The DNA of the CDR3 is TGTGCCAGCATAAGCCCGACCCCGCCCTACGAGCAGTACTTC.

This clonotype was observed a handful of times. This chain uses TRBV19 with TRBJ2-3; 7 bases fit TRBD2. Germline CDR1 and CDR2: LNHDA and SQIVND (reference sequence). The CDR3 runs 15 residues. V shed 5 bases and J 1 base; nucleotides not matched to a gene: 6. CDR3 region: CASSGLSGGTDTQYF. DNA of the CDR3: TGTGCCAGTAGTGGACTGAGCGGGGGCACAGATACGCAGTATTTT. Full variable domain (missing parts from reference TRBV19 and TRBJ2-3): DGGITQSPKYLFRKEGQNVTLSCEQNLNHDAMYWYRQDPGQGLRLIYYSQIVNDFQKGDIAEGYSVSREKKESFPLTVTSAQKNPTAFYLCASSGLSGGTDTQYFGPGTRLTVL.

This clonotype was counted at least ten times. J is TRBJ2-6 and V is TRBV19, with 10 bases lining up with TRBD1. This CDR3 region has 17 residues. Trimming cost V 3 bases and J 0 bases; bases outside gene matches: 2. Germline assignment: CDR1 LNHDA and CDR2 SQIVND (reference sequence). The CDR3 here is CASSIWDRGSGANVLTF. DNA of the CDR3: TGTGCCAGTAGTATCTGGGACAGGGGCTCTGGGGCCAACGTCCTGACTTTC. Looking up the rest from reference TRBV19 and TRBJ2-6 gives the full variable domain: DGGITQSPKYLFRKEGQNVTLSCEQNLNHDAMYWYRQDPGQGLRLIYYSQIVNDFQKGDIAEGYSVSREKKESFPLTVTSAQKNPTAFYLCASSIWDRGSGANVLTFGAGSRLTVL.

The chain couples TRBV4-1 to TRBJ2-2; D is ambiguous. This CDR3 contains 17 residues. Per germline, CDR1 MGHRA and CDR2 YSYEKL. Between the trimmed V and J ends, which lost 1 base and 7 bases, there was a span of 19 bases. The CDR3 DNA is TGCGCCAGCAGCCAAGTCAACAGTCGGAATATCGTCGGGGAGCTGTTTTTT. Encoded protein: CASSQVNSRNIVGELFF.

This clonotype was recorded many times. The V and J genes are TRBV11-2 and TRBJ2-1; the match to TRBD2 covers 12 bases. Germline V gene data show CDR1 as SGHAT and CDR2 as FQNNGV. Losses at the gene ends were 4 bases for V and 10 bases for J; bases not matched to a gene: 5. This CDR3 has 14 amino acids. In nucleotides, the CDR3 is TGTGCCAGCAGCTGGACTAGCGGGGAGCACGAGCAGTTCTTC. Encoded protein: CASSWTSGEHEQFF.

This clonotype occurred many times. This chain uses TRBV28 with TRBJ1-4, with D possibly matching TRBD1 (6 bases). V was pared by 7 bases and J by 7 bases, with 22 bases between. The CDR3 is made up of 16 amino acids. Germline loops: CDR1 MDHEN, CDR2 SYDVKM. The CDR3 DNA sequence: TGTGCCAGCACCCAACAGCCCAGACGCAGGGGTGAAAAACTGTTTTTT. It specifies CASTQQPRRRGEKLFF.